This TCR beta chain is from a study of shared clonotypes between healthy human individuals. Broader study findings: Non-shared clonotypes showed lower generation probabilities than clonotypes common to all four donors. Sequencing of the sorted subsets was shown by rarefaction to be incomplete despite large depth.

This CDR3 is 15 amino acids long. Germline CDR1 reads SGHRS; CDR2 reads YFSETQ. Unmatched junction bases numbered 3, after V lost 2 bases and J lost 2 bases. CD45RA+ naive and CD45RA-negative memory subsets were separated from CD4+ cells. Authors' methods: Without quality scores, immunoSEQ junctional reads could not be filtered like full-length reads. The assay was immunoSEQ multiplex PCR, and TCRdb's table has in-frame clones only and misses some. That table is the source of V, J and clone size, and D and trimming were worked out from the DNA. The sample yields some 2.3 million clones, over 85% seen once. Details on this clone: The antigen remains undetermined. Other DNA sequences within the sample encode an identical CDR3.

This receptor was identified in a man between 18 and 35 years old in good health. Some clones in this sample may be carry-over from other donors' samples. Sequencing input: naive CD4+ T cells from PBMCs. Regarding subset: CD45RA+ positively selected. This chain connects TRBV5-1 to TRBJ2-3; 9 bases are a match to TRBD2. CDR3 DNA: TGCGCCAGCAGCTTACCTAGCGGGAACACAGATACGCAGTATTTT. Its protein is CASSLPSGNTDTQYF. The entire variable domain, with the rest obtained from reference TRBV5-1 and TRBJ2-3, is as follows: KAGVTQTPRYLIKTRGQQVTLSCSPISGHRSVSWYQQTPGQGLQFLFEYFSETQRNKGNFPGRFSGRQFSNSRSEMNVSTLELGDSALYLCASSLPSGNTDTQYFGPGTRLTVL.